One sample yielded the 21 T cell receptor beta chains listed below, sequenced in a study of cytomegalovirus exposure and HLA in healthy donors. A multiplex PCR was run with 60 Vbeta primers and 13 Jbeta primers. The protocol was immunoSEQ multiplex PCR, while the TCRdb copy is restricted to in-frame clones and leaves out a portion. The sample lists 150,000 to 200,000 clones, 76% seen once, with roughly 2.5% in the top ten. The source material was PBMCs. These receptors came from a woman in her 30s in good health and CMV-seropositive.

Worth noting for this clone: The same CDR3 can be traced to other DNA sequences in this sample. The V and J genes are TRBV4-1 and TRBJ2-5; D is possibly TRBD2 (5 bases). CDR3 size: 14 residues. Trimming shortened V by 2 bases and J by 3 bases, and 10 bases separated the two germline ends. Germline CDR1 and CDR2: MGHRA and YSYEKL. In nucleotides, the CDR3 is TGCGCCAGCAGCCAAATCGGGCGGGAAGAGACCCAGTACTTC. Its protein product is CASSQIGREETQYF.

This clone was detected once. V and J are TRBV30 and TRBJ1-6; 7 bases map to TRBD1. CDR1 and CDR2 from the germline V gene are GTSNPN and SVGIG (reference sequence). CDR3 length equals 13 residues. V trimming: 3 bases; J trimming: 11 bases; junction bases outside the gene matches: 7. The chain's CDR3 is CAWRRTGGPPLHF. The CDR3 nucleotides read TGTGCCTGGAGGAGGACAGGAGGTCCACCCCTCCACTTT.

This chain connects TRBV28 to TRBJ2-5; 8 bases are a match to TRBD2. Gene TRBJ2-7 matches the end of the DNA better, so the J call may be wrong. This CDR3 has 12 residues. In germline, CDR1 is MDHEN, CDR2 SYDVKM. The CDR3 region is CASSSGRDEQYF. Written as DNA, the CDR3 is TGTGCCAGCAGTTCCGGGAGGGACGAGCAGTACTTC.

This clone showed up just once. The chain is built from TRBV18 and TRBJ1-3; unclear D gene. V lost 4 bases and J lost 0, with 10 bases in between. In germline, CDR1 is KGHSH, CDR2 LQKENI. The CDR3 length is 15 residues. Here the CDR3 reads CASSRGGGSGNTIYF. The CDR3 DNA reads as TGTGCCAGCTCACGTGGAGGAGGCTCTGGAAACACCATATATTTT.

The chain uses TRBV7-2 and TRBJ2-3, with TRBD1 matching 12 bases. From germline, CDR1 is SGHTA and CDR2 FQGNSA. The CDR3 covers 17 residues. Germline trimming cut 4 bases from V and 3 bases from J; bases unmatched to any gene: 8. CDR3 DNA: TGTGCCAGCAGCTCGACCGGGACAGGGGGCGCGACAGATACGCAGTATTTT. It specifies CASSSTGTGGATDTQYF. Supplemented by reference TRBV7-2 and TRBJ2-3, the full variable domain reads GAGVSQSPSNKVTEKGKDVELRCDPISGHTALYWYRQSLGQGLEFLIYFQGNSAPDKSGLPSDRFSAERTGGSVSTLTIQRTQQEDSAVYLCASSSTGTGGATDTQYFGPGTRLTVL.

This chain uses TRBV28 with TRBJ2-7; D possibly corresponds to TRBD2 (5 bases). V gave up 6 bases and J gave up 3 bases, with 18 bases separating them. This CDR3 has 15 residues. Germline V CDR1 and CDR2: MDHEN, SYDVKM. The CDR3 loop is CASRTVEGKRYEQYF. For the CDR3, the DNA is TGTGCCAGCAGAACCGTCGAGGGAAAACGCTACGAGCAGTACTTC.

The V and J genes are TRBV28 and TRBJ1-3; unclear D gene. The CDR3 consists of 15 residues. Germline V gives CDR1 MDHEN, CDR2 SYDVKM. V was cut by 8 bases and J by 0 bases, with 14 bases left in between. The CDR3, as DNA: TGTGCCAGCTGTCAATCCGGGATCTCTGGAAACACCATATATTTT. It codes for CASCQSGISGNTIYF.

The chain uses TRBV7-2 and TRBJ2-4; D is perhaps TRBD1 (6 bases). This CDR3 spans 14 amino acids. Germline CDR1 SGHTA, CDR2 FQGNSA. With 3 bases removed from V and 1 base from J, the gap between germline ends came to 7 bases. The CDR3 region is CASSFDRAKNIQYF. The CDR3 nucleotides are TGTGCCAGCAGCTTTGACAGGGCCAAAAACATTCAGTACTTC.

This rearrangement joins TRBV7-8 to TRBJ1-2; 7 nucleotides match TRBD1. In germline, CDR1 is SGHVS, CDR2 FQNEAQ. This CDR3 is 14 amino acids long. J lost 8 bases, V lost 5 bases, and 11 bases had no gene match. The CDR3 loop reads CASSVPSTGNGYTF. The CDR3 nucleotides are TGTGCCAGCAGCGTACCGTCGACAGGGAACGGCTACACCTTC.

The chain uses TRBV2 and TRBJ1-6; D is ambiguous. The CDR3 runs to 15 residues. Trimming took off 1 base at V and 0 bases at J, with 4 bases between the two ends. CDR1 SNHLY and CDR2 FYNNEI come from the germline V gene. CDR3 protein: CASSEDGSYNSPLHF. As DNA, the CDR3 is TGTGCCAGCAGTGAAGACGGCTCCTATAATTCACCCCTCCACTTT.

This sequence joins TRBV29-1 and TRBJ1-1, with D possibly matching TRBD1 (6 bases). The germline V gene has CDR1 SQVTM and CDR2 ANQGSEA. V lost 6 bases, J lost 4 bases, and 15 bases lay in between. The CDR3 runs 13 residues. Here the CDR3 reads CSVKPQGPTEAFF. The CDR3, as DNA: TGCAGCGTCAAACCCCAGGGGCCCACTGAAGCTTTCTTT.

The chain recombines TRBV28 with TRBJ2-1; 13 nucleotides line up with TRBD2. This CDR3 has 17 amino acids. From germline, CDR1 is MDHEN and CDR2 SYDVKM. Trimming at V came to 3 bases and at J to 4 bases, leaving 6 bases not matched to a gene. The DNA of the CDR3 is TGTGCCAGCAGTTTGAGGACTAGCGGGGGAAAATACAATGAGCAGTTCTTC. Its translation: CASSLRTSGGKYNEQFF.

The chain carries TRBV4-3 and TRBJ1-6; no reliable D call. Deletions cut 0 bases from V and 0 bases from J, with 12 bases between. Germline V gene lookup returns CDR1 LGHNA and CDR2 YSLEER. CDR3 length: 18 amino acids. The CDR3 sequence: CASSQEMDSSSYNSPLHF. The DNA for the CDR3 is TGCGCCAGCAGCCAAGAAATGGACTCTAGCTCCTATAATTCACCCCTCCACTTT.

Concerning this clone: Other DNA sequences in the sample encode the same CDR3. V usage is TRBV11-2 and J usage is TRBJ2-5; 10 positions agree with TRBD2. The V gene's germline CDR1 is SGHAT and CDR2 FQNNGV. The CDR3 is 15 residues long. Trimming at V came to 3 bases and at J to 1 base, leaving 2 bases not matched to a gene. CDR3 amino acids: CASSFSGGLQETQYF. Written as DNA, the CDR3 is TGTGCCAGCAGCTTTAGCGGGGGGCTCCAAGAGACCCAGTACTTC. The entire variable domain, with the rest obtained from reference TRBV11-2 and TRBJ2-5, is as follows: EAGVAQSPRYKIIEKRQSVAFWCNPISGHATLYWYQQILGQGPKLLIQFQNNGVVDDSQLPKDRFSAERLKGVDSTLKIQPAKLEDSAVYLCASSFSGGLQETQYFGPGTRLLVL.

A few counts support this clone. V and J are TRBV7-9 and TRBJ1-2, with TRBD1 identical over 7 bases. Trimming removed 4 bases from V and 13 bases from J; junction bases left unmatched: 12. This CDR3 is built from 13 residues. The germline V gene has CDR1 SEHNR and CDR2 FQNEAQ (reference sequence). The CDR3 DNA sequence: TGTGCCAGCAGCTACGGCCTGACAGGGATTCTCACCTTC. Protein sequence: CASSYGLTGILTF.

The gene calls are TRBV4-1 and TRBJ2-2; D may be TRBD2 (5 bases). V was shortened by 3 bases and J by 1 base, with 15 bases between the two germline ends. The CDR3 spans 17 residues. CDR1 is MGHRA, CDR2 YSYEKL, per germline. The chain's CDR3 is CASSHYGRVENTGELFF. The CDR3, as DNA: TGCGCCAGCAGCCACTACGGGCGGGTTGAGAACACCGGGGAGCTGTTTTTT.

Here the CDR3 reads CASSFLQGTSILFQETQYF. The CDR3, as DNA: TGTGCCAGCAGCTTCCTTCAGGGGACTAGCATACTATTCCAAGAGACCCAGTACTTC. The chain combines TRBV7-2 with TRBJ2-5; 9 nucleotides match TRBD2. CDR1 is SGHTA and CDR2 is FQGNSA in the germline V gene. The CDR3 is 19 amino acids. V shed 3 bases and J 1 base; nucleotides not matched to a gene: 15.

This sequence joins TRBV2 and TRBJ2-1; tentative D call: TRBD2 (6 bases). The germline V gene encodes CDR1 SNHLY and CDR2 FYNNEI. CDR3 size: 15 residues. V lost 7 bases, J lost 4 bases, and 17 bases lay in between. The CDR3 sequence is CASTQRSGVYNEQFF. For the CDR3, the DNA is TGTGCCAGCACCCAAAGGTCGGGAGTATACAATGAGCAGTTCTTC.

CDR3 loop: CASGTQVLYNEQFF. The CDR3 bases are TGTGCCAGCGGGACTCAGGTGCTTTACAATGAGCAGTTCTTC. The chain uses TRBV2 and TRBJ2-1, with D possibly matching TRBD2 (6 bases). Germline V CDR1 and CDR2: SNHLY, FYNNEI. CDR3 size: 14 residues. Trimming left V 8 bases short and J 4 bases short, with 15 bases between. Looking up the rest from reference TRBV2 and TRBJ2-1 gives the full variable domain: EPEVTQTPSHQVTQMGQEVILRCVPISNHLYFYWYRQILGQKVEFLVSFYNNEISEKSEIFDDQFSVERPDGSNFTLKIRSTKLEDSAMYFCASGTQVLYNEQFFGPGTRLTVL.

In its sample, this clone was seen once. The chain recombines TRBV9 with TRBJ1-3; 9 bases map to TRBD1. With 3 bases clipped from V and 2 bases from J, the junction kept 12 bases outside the gene matches. The CDR3 spans 18 residues. CDR1 is SGDLS, CDR2 YYNGEE, per germline. The CDR3, as DNA: TGTGCCAGCAGCGGAGGGACCCACAGGGGGCTTACTGGAAACACCATATATTTT. Its translation: CASSGGTHRGLTGNTIYF.

This clone has just a few counts. V is TRBV7-9 and J is TRBJ2-3, with TRBD2 matching 9 bases. This CDR3 comprises 13 residues. V gave up 1 base and J gave up 9 bases; unmatched junction bases: 2. Germline lookup yields CDR1 SEHNR and CDR2 FQNEAQ (reference sequence). The CDR3 sequence is CASSLGLAGTQYF. DNA for the CDR3: TGTGCCAGCAGCTTAGGGCTAGCGGGGACGCAGTATTTT.